Listed below are T cell receptor beta chains from one sample, sequenced in a study of blood T cell repertoires in COVID-19. Generated by immunoSEQ multiplex PCR, the TCRdb table keeps only in-frame clones and is missing some. The table lists about 260,000 clones, over 75% of them singletons. The specimen was peripheral blood. The receptors were gathered from a woman aged 50 to 60 with acute or convalescent COVID-19. CDR3s include the opening cysteine and the closing phenylalanine or tryptophan. The order of the fields is D gene, J gene, V gene, clone size, CDR3 protein, CDR3 DNA. The D gene is left open where the match is weak. Size values are once, few and many counts, or a class for expanded clones, and some rows have none.

D gene: TRBD1; J gene: TRBJ1-1; V gene: TRBV29-1; clone size: -; CDR3 protein: CSVGQGGGTEAFF; CDR3 DNA: TGCAGCGTTGGACAGGGAGGCGGCACTGAAGCTTTCTTT
D gene: -; J gene: TRBJ2-7; V gene: TRBV5-1; clone size: -; CDR3 protein: CASSFLSEQYF; CDR3 DNA: TGCGCCAGCAGCTTCCTTAGCGAGCAGTACTTC
D gene: TRBD1; J gene: TRBJ1-1; V gene: TRBV7-3; clone size: -; CDR3 protein: CASSLSGGDMNTEAFF; CDR3 DNA: TGTGCCAGCAGCTTATCAGGGGGCGATATGAACACTGAAGCTTTCTTT
D gene: -; J gene: TRBJ1-5; V gene: TRBV15; clone size: -; CDR3 protein: CATSRDSGAGTNQPQHF; CDR3 DNA: TGTGCCACCAGCAGAGATTCAGGGGCAGGGACCAATCAGCCCCAGCATTTT
D gene: TRBD2; J gene: TRBJ2-5; V gene: TRBV27; clone size: -; CDR3 protein: CASSLGWGGTEPQETQYF; CDR3 DNA: TGTGCCAGCAGTTTGGGGTGGGGAGGGACCGAACCACAAGAGACCCAGTACTTC
D gene: -; J gene: TRBJ1-5; V gene: TRBV30; clone size: -; CDR3 protein: CAWSDDSDQPQHF; CDR3 DNA: TGTGCCTGGAGTGACGACAGCGATCAGCCCCAGCATTTT
D gene: TRBD2; J gene: TRBJ2-1; V gene: TRBV9; clone size: -; CDR3 protein: CASSVDGLDFNEQFF; CDR3 DNA: TGTGCCAGCAGCGTAGACGGACTAGACTTCAATGAGCAGTTCTTC
D gene: TRBD1; J gene: TRBJ1-5; V gene: TRBV11-2; clone size: -; CDR3 protein: CASSERTGWDQPQHF; CDR3 DNA: TGTGCCAGCAGCGAGCGGACAGGGTGGGATCAGCCCCAGCATTTT
D gene: TRBD1; J gene: TRBJ1-1; V gene: TRBV6-1; clone size: -; CDR3 protein: CASRGTGVTEAFF; CDR3 DNA: TGTGCCAGCAGGGGGACAGGGGTCACTGAAGCTTTCTTT
D gene: TRBD2; J gene: TRBJ2-3; V gene: TRBV7-3; clone size: -; CDR3 protein: CASSLYPSGGGADTQYF; CDR3 DNA: TGTGCCAGCAGCTTATATCCTTCGGGAGGGGGGGCAGATACGCAGTATTTT
D gene: TRBD1; J gene: TRBJ1-2; V gene: TRBV2; clone size: -; CDR3 protein: CASSERDRGSGYTF; CDR3 DNA: TGTGCCAGCAGTGAAAGGGACAGAGGAAGTGGCTACACCTTC
D gene: -; J gene: TRBJ1-2; V gene: TRBV27; clone size: -; CDR3 protein: CASSPRSNYGYTF; CDR3 DNA: TGTGCCAGCTCCCCGCGGTCCAACTATGGCTACACCTTC
D gene: TRBD1; J gene: TRBJ1-5; V gene: TRBV28; clone size: -; CDR3 protein: CASMVGTGVDQPQHF; CDR3 DNA: TGTGCCAGCATGGTCGGGACAGGGGTTGATCAGCCCCAGCATTTT
D gene: -; J gene: TRBJ2-7; V gene: TRBV2; clone size: once; CDR3 protein: CASRDNYEQYF; CDR3 DNA: TGTGCCAGCAGGGACAACTACGAGCAGTACTTC
D gene: -; J gene: TRBJ2-7; V gene: TRBV5-1; clone size: few; CDR3 protein: CASSNLGGARIYEQYF; CDR3 DNA: TGCGCCAGCAGCAACCTGGGGGGGGCGCGTATCTACGAGCAGTACTTC
D gene: -; J gene: TRBJ2-3; V gene: TRBV18; clone size: once; CDR3 protein: CASSPFVNRLGTDTQYF; CDR3 DNA: TGTGCCAGCTCACCATTTGTCAACAGGCTAGGCACAGATACGCAGTATTTT
D gene: TRBD1; J gene: TRBJ1-1; V gene: TRBV7-9; clone size: -; CDR3 protein: CASSIRTGSTEAFF; CDR3 DNA: TGTGCCAGCAGCATACGGACAGGAAGTACTGAAGCTTTCTTT
D gene: TRBD1; J gene: TRBJ2-1; V gene: TRBV24-1; clone size: -; CDR3 protein: CATSDLSGGLARNEQFF; CDR3 DNA: TGTGCCACCAGTGATCTTTCAGGGGGCTTAGCGCGTAATGAGCAGTTCTTC
D gene: -; J gene: TRBJ1-4; V gene: TRBV5-1; clone size: -; CDR3 protein: CASSYVSGTDNEKLFF; CDR3 DNA: TGCGCCAGCAGCTACGTAAGCGGGACGGATAATGAAAAACTGTTTTTT
D gene: -; J gene: TRBJ2-3; V gene: TRBV6-5; clone size: -; CDR3 protein: CASSYQSTDTQYF; CDR3 DNA: TGTGCCAGCAGTTACCAAAGCACAGATACGCAGTATTTT
D gene: TRBD2; J gene: TRBJ2-5; V gene: TRBV19; clone size: -; CDR3 protein: CASTRTSGRYETQYF; CDR3 DNA: TGTGCCAGTACCCGGACTAGCGGGAGGTATGAGACCCAGTACTTC
D gene: -; J gene: TRBJ2-1; V gene: TRBV7-3; clone size: -; CDR3 protein: CASSLMGSYNEQFF; CDR3 DNA: TGTGCCAGCAGCTTAATGGGCAGCTACAATGAGCAGTTCTTC
D gene: TRBD1; J gene: TRBJ2-3; V gene: TRBV7-8; clone size: -; CDR3 protein: CASSPRAGQGNTDTQYF; CDR3 DNA: TGTGCCAGCAGCCCCCGAGCGGGACAGGGCAATACGGATACGCAGTATTTT
D gene: -; J gene: TRBJ2-7; V gene: TRBV7-2; clone size: -; CDR3 protein: CASSLTVTYEQYF; CDR3 DNA: TGTGCCAGCAGCTTGACTGTCACCTACGAGCAGTACTTC
D gene: TRBD1; J gene: TRBJ2-7; V gene: TRBV11-3; clone size: -; CDR3 protein: CASSTGTGAYEQYF; CDR3 DNA: TGTGCCAGCAGCACAGGGACAGGGGCCTACGAGCAGTACTTC
D gene: -; J gene: TRBJ2-7; V gene: TRBV7-6; clone size: once; CDR3 protein: CASSRDSHEQYF; CDR3 DNA: TGTGCCAGCAGCCGCGACAGTCACGAGCAGTACTTC
D gene: -; J gene: TRBJ2-4; V gene: TRBV3-1/TRBV3-2; clone size: -; CDR3 protein: CASSYLTGRGENIQYF; CDR3 DNA: TGTGCCAGCAGCTACCTCACCGGGAGAGGGGAAAACATTCAGTACTTC
D gene: TRBD2; J gene: TRBJ2-7; V gene: TRBV27; clone size: -; CDR3 protein: CASRTLLAGDEQYF; CDR3 DNA: TGTGCCAGCAGGACCTTACTAGCGGGAGACGAGCAGTACTTC
D gene: -; J gene: TRBJ2-7; V gene: TRBV7-6; clone size: -; CDR3 protein: CASALNRAAEQYF; CDR3 DNA: TGTGCCAGCGCTCTCAACAGGGCGGCCGAGCAGTACTTC
D gene: -; J gene: TRBJ2-7; V gene: TRBV24-1; clone size: once; CDR3 protein: CATSDPQQAYEQYF; CDR3 DNA: TGTGCCACCAGTGATCCCCAACAGGCCTACGAGCAGTACTTC
D gene: TRBD2; J gene: TRBJ2-5; V gene: TRBV20-1; clone size: -; CDR3 protein: CSASGFIPGLAGVRGETQYF; CDR3 DNA: TGCAGTGCTAGTGGTTTCATCCCGGGACTAGCGGGAGTGCGTGGGGAGACCCAGTACTTC
D gene: -; J gene: TRBJ2-1; V gene: TRBV14; clone size: -; CDR3 protein: CASSQDEFAKLEYWGNNEQFF; CDR3 DNA: TGTGCCAGCAGCCAAGATGAATTCGCGAAACTGGAATATTGGGGCAACAATGAGCAGTTCTTC
D gene: -; J gene: TRBJ2-1; V gene: TRBV18; clone size: -; CDR3 protein: CASSPIRGTYNEQFF; CDR3 DNA: TGTGCCAGCTCACCAATACGGGGTACCTACAATGAGCAGTTCTTC
D gene: -; J gene: TRBJ1-1; V gene: TRBV15; clone size: -; CDR3 protein: CATSRGDMIAEAFF; CDR3 DNA: TGTGCCACCAGCAGAGGGGACATGATCGCTGAAGCTTTCTTT
D gene: -; J gene: TRBJ1-4; V gene: TRBV5-1; clone size: -; CDR3 protein: CASSSERGNEKLFF; CDR3 DNA: TGCGCCAGCAGCTCCGAAAGGGGTAATGAAAAACTGTTTTTT
D gene: -; J gene: TRBJ1-4; V gene: TRBV6-6; clone size: -; CDR3 protein: CASSYAQSNEKLFF; CDR3 DNA: TGTGCCAGCAGTTACGCCCAGTCTAATGAAAAACTGTTTTTT
D gene: -; J gene: TRBJ1-3; V gene: TRBV28; clone size: -; CDR3 protein: CASSSATRSGNTIYF; CDR3 DNA: TGTGCCAGCAGTTCCGCAACACGCTCTGGAAACACCATATATTTT
D gene: -; J gene: TRBJ2-7; V gene: TRBV7-9; clone size: -; CDR3 protein: CASSVAGLSYEQYF; CDR3 DNA: TGTGCCAGCAGCGTCGCGGGACTCTCCTACGAGCAGTACTTC
D gene: -; J gene: TRBJ2-7; V gene: TRBV25-1; clone size: -; CDR3 protein: CASGVGVYEQYF; CDR3 DNA: TGTGCCAGTGGGGTCGGGGTCTACGAGCAGTACTTC
D gene: TRBD1; J gene: TRBJ1-2; V gene: TRBV6-6; clone size: -; CDR3 protein: CASSYARDRLGYGYTF; CDR3 DNA: TGTGCCAGCAGTTATGCGCGGGACAGGTTGGGCTATGGCTACACCTTC
D gene: -; J gene: TRBJ2-7; V gene: TRBV7-8; clone size: -; CDR3 protein: CASLRGGSIGEQYF; CDR3 DNA: TGTGCCAGCCTAAGGGGGGGGAGTATCGGCGAGCAGTACTTC
D gene: -; J gene: TRBJ1-6; V gene: TRBV18; clone size: -; CDR3 protein: CASSPGGLDSPLHF; CDR3 DNA: TGTGCCAGCTCACCCGGGGGTTTGGATTCACCCCTCCACTTT
D gene: TRBD2; J gene: TRBJ2-7; V gene: TRBV25-1; clone size: -; CDR3 protein: CASSENSGGSPYEQYF; CDR3 DNA: TGTGCCAGCAGTGAAAATTCGGGCGGGAGCCCCTACGAGCAGTACTTC
D gene: TRBD2; J gene: TRBJ2-5; V gene: TRBV30; clone size: -; CDR3 protein: CAWSVGGVETQYF; CDR3 DNA: TGTGCCTGGAGTGTGGGAGGGGTAGAGACCCAGTACTTC
D gene: -; J gene: TRBJ1-1; V gene: TRBV9; clone size: -; CDR3 protein: CASSVEPQNTEAFF; CDR3 DNA: TGTGCCAGCAGCGTAGAACCACAGAACACTGAAGCTTTCTTT
D gene: TRBD1; J gene: TRBJ1-4; V gene: TRBV27; clone size: -; CDR3 protein: CASSSPGGAYGTNEKLFF; CDR3 DNA: TGTGCCAGCAGTTCCCCAGGGGGAGCCTACGGTACTAATGAAAAACTGTTTTTT
D gene: TRBD1; J gene: TRBJ1-2; V gene: TRBV27; clone size: -; CDR3 protein: CASSLWAGTVNYGYTF; CDR3 DNA: TGTGCCAGCAGTTTATGGGCCGGGACAGTTAACTATGGCTACACCTTC
D gene: TRBD2; J gene: TRBJ2-1; V gene: TRBV11-2; clone size: -; CDR3 protein: CASSHSGSYNEQFF; CDR3 DNA: TGTGCCAGCAGCCATAGCGGGTCCTACAATGAGCAGTTCTTC
D gene: TRBD1; J gene: TRBJ2-3; V gene: TRBV29-1; clone size: -; CDR3 protein: CSVGPGQELTDTQYF; CDR3 DNA: TGCAGCGTTGGGCCGGGACAGGAGCTCACAGATACGCAGTATTTT
D gene: -; J gene: TRBJ2-3; V gene: TRBV7-7; clone size: -; CDR3 protein: CASSLGGAGDTQYF; CDR3 DNA: TGTGCTAGCAGCTTAGGGGGAGCAGGGGACACGCAGTATTTT
D gene: -; J gene: TRBJ1-1; V gene: TRBV4-1; clone size: -; CDR3 protein: CASSQDFGGMNTEAFF; CDR3 DNA: TGCGCCAGCAGCCAAGACTTTGGAGGGATGAACACTGAAGCTTTCTTT
D gene: TRBD1; J gene: TRBJ1-6; V gene: TRBV6-6; clone size: -; CDR3 protein: CASSLAVGTDNSPLHF; CDR3 DNA: TGTGCCAGCAGCCTTGCGGTCGGGACAGATAATTCACCCCTCCACTTT
D gene: TRBD1; J gene: TRBJ1-2; V gene: TRBV5-1; clone size: -; CDR3 protein: CASSLGTGGNYGYTF; CDR3 DNA: TGCGCCAGCAGCTTGGGGACAGGGGGTAACTATGGCTACACCTTC
D gene: -; J gene: TRBJ2-5; V gene: TRBV5-1; clone size: -; CDR3 protein: CASSLDRFKTQYF; CDR3 DNA: TGCGCCAGCAGCTTGGACAGGTTTAAGACCCAGTACTTC
D gene: TRBD1; J gene: TRBJ2-6; V gene: TRBV29-1; clone size: -; CDR3 protein: CSAGTGDLGANVLTF; CDR3 DNA: TGCAGCGCTGGGACAGGGGATTTGGGGGCCAACGTCCTGACTTTC
D gene: TRBD2; J gene: TRBJ2-1; V gene: TRBV6-1; clone size: -; CDR3 protein: CASSEILAADKQFF; CDR3 DNA: TGTGCCAGCAGTGAAATACTAGCGGCCGACAAGCAGTTCTTC
D gene: -; J gene: TRBJ2-7; V gene: TRBV27; clone size: -; CDR3 protein: CASSLKITSYEQYF; CDR3 DNA: TGTGCCAGCAGTTTAAAGATAACGAGCTACGAGCAGTACTTC
D gene: -; J gene: TRBJ2-3; V gene: TRBV18; clone size: -; CDR3 protein: CASSPIPTDTQYF; CDR3 DNA: TGTGCCAGCTCACCTATACCTACGGATACGCAGTATTTT